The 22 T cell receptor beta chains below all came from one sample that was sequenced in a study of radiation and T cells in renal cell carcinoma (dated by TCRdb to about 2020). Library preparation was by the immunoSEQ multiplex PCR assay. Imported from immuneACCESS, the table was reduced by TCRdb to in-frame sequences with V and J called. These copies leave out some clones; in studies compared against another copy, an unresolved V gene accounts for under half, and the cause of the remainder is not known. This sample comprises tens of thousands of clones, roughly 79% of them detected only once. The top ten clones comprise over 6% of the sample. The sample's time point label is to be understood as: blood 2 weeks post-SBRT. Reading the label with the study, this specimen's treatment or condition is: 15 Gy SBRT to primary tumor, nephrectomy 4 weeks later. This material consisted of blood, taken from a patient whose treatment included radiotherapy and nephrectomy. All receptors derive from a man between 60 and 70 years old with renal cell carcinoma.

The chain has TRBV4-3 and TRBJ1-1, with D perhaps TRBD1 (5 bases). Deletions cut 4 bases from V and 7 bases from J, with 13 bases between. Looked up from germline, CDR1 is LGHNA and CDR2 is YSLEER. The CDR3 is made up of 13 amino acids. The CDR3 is CASSPTRTSEAFF. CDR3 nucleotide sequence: TGCGCCAGCAGCCCTACCCGGACAAGTGAAGCTTTCTTT.

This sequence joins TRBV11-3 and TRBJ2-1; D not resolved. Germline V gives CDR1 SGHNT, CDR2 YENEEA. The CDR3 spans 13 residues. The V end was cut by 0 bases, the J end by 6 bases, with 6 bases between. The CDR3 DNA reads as TGTGCCAGCAGCTTAGATCTGGGCAATGAGCAGTTCTTC. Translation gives CASSLDLGNEQFF.

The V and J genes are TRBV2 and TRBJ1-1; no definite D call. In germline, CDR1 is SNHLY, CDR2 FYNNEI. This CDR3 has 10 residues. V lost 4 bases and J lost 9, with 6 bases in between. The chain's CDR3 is CASSVVQAFF. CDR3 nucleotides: TGTGCCAGCAGTGTAGTGCAAGCTTTCTTT.

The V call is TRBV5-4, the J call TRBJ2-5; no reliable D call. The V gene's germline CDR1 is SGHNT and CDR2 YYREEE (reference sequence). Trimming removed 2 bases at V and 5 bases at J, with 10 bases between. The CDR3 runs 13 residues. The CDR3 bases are TGTGCCAGCAGCTTAGGCGCAAGGGAGACCCAGTACTTC. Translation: CASSLGARETQYF.

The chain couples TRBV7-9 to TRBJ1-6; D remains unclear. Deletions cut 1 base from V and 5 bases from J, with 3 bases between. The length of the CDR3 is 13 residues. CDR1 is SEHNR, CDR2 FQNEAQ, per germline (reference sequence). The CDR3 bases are TGTGCCAGCAGCTTAGGGGATAATTCACCCCTCCACTTT. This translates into CASSLGDNSPLHF.

The CDR3 spells CASSLGPDRVRPYGYTF. The CDR3 DNA follows: TGTGCCAGCAGCTTAGGGCCGGACAGGGTCCGCCCCTATGGCTACACCTTC. The chain recombines TRBV7-2 with TRBJ1-2, with TRBD1 identical over 8 bases. The V gene's germline CDR1 is SGHTA and CDR2 FQGNSA. V trimming: 1 base; J trimming: 4 bases; junction bases outside the gene matches: 11. CDR3 length: 17 amino acids.

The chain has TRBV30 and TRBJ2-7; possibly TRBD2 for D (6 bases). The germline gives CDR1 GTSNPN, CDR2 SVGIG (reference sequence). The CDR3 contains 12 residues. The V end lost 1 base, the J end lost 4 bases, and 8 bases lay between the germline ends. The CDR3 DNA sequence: TGTGCCTGGAGTGGGGACTTGTACGAGCAGTACGTC. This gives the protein CAWSGDLYEQYV.

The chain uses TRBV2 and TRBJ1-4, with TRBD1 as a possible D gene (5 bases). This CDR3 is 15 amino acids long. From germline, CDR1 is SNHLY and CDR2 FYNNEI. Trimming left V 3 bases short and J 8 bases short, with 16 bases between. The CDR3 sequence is CASSDQGPLREKLFF. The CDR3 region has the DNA TGTGCCAGCAGTGACCAGGGCCCCCTACGCGAAAAACTGTTTTTT.

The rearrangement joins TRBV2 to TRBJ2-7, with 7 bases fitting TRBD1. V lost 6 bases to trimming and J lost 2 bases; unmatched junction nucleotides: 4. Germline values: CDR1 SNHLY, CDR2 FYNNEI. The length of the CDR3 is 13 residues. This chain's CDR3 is CASSRGQPYEQYF. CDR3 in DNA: TGTGCCAGCAGCCGGGGACAGCCCTACGAGCAGTACTTC.

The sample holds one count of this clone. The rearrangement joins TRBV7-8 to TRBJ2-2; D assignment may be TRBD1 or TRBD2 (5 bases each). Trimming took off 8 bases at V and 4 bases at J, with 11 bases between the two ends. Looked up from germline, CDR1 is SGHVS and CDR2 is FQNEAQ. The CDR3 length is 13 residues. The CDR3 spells CASSPGLTGELFF. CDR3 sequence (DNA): TGTGCCAGCTCCCCGGGGCTCACCGGGGAGCTGTTTTTT.

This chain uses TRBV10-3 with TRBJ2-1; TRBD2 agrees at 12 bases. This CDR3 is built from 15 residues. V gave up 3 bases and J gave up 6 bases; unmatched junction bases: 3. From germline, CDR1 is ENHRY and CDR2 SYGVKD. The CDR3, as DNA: TGTGCCATCAGTGACCGACTAGCGGGAGTCAATGAGCAGTTCTTC. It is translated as CAISDRLAGVNEQFF.

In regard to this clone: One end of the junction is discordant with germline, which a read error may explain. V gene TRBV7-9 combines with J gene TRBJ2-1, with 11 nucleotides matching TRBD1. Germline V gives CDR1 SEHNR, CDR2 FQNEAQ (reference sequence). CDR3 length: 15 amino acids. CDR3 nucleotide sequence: TGTGCCAGCAGCCGGCGGACAGGGGGCTACGATGAGCAGTTCTTC. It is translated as CASSRRTGGYDEQFF. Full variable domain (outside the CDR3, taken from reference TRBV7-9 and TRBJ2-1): DTGVSQNPRHKITKRGQNVTFRCDPISEHNRLYWYRQTLGQGPEFLTYFQNEAQLEKSRLLSDRFSAERPKGSFSTLEIQRTEQGDSAMYLCASSRRTGGYDEQFFGPGTRLTVL.

The CDR3 sequence: CASSVGSGGSSNEKLFF. The CDR3, as DNA: TGTGCCAGCAGCGTAGGTTCAGGGGGAAGCAGTAATGAAAAACTGTTTTTT. This rearrangement joins TRBV9 to TRBJ1-4, with TRBD1 identical over 7 bases. Trimming at V came to 0 bases and at J to 4 bases, leaving 9 bases not matched to a gene. The CDR3 length is 17 residues. Germline CDR1 and CDR2: SGDLS and YYNGEE.

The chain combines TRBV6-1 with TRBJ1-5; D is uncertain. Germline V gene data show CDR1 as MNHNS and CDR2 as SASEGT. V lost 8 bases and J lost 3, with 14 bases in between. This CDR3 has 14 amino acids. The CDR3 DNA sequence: TGTGCCAGCGCGGAAGGGCCTTTCAATCAGCCCCAGCATTTT. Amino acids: CASAEGPFNQPQHF.

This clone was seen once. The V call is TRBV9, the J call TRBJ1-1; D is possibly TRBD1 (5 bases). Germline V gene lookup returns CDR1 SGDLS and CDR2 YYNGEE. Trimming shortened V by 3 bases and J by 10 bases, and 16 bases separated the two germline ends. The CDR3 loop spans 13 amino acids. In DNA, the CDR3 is TGTGCCAGCAGCGCCGGGACGGGGGTAGGAGCTTTCTTT. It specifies CASSAGTGVGAFF.

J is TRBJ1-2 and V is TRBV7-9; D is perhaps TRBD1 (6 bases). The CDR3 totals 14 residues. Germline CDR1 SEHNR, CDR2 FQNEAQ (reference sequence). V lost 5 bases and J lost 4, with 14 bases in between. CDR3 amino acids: CASSPRARGYGYTF. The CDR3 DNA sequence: TGTGCCAGCAGCCCCCGGGCCAGGGGCTATGGCTACACCTTC.

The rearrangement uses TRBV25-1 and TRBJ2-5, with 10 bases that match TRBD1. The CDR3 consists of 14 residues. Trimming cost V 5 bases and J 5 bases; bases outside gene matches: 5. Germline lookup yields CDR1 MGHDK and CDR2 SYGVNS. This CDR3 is CASSKGQGKETQYF. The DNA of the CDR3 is TGTGCCAGCAGTAAGGGACAGGGGAAGGAGACCCAGTACTTC.

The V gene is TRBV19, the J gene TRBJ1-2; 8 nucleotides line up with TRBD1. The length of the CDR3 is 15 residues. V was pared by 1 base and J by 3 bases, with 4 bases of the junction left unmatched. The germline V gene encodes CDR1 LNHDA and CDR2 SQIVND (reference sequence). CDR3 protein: CASSIGPGQDYGYTF. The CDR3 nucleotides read TGTGCCAGTAGTATAGGACCGGGACAGGACTATGGCTACACCTTC.

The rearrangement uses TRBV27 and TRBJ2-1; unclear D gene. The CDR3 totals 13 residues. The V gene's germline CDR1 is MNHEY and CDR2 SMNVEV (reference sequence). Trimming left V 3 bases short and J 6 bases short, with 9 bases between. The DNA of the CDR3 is TGTGCCAGCAGTTTTTCGGTAGGCAATGAGCAGTTCTTC. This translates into CASSFSVGNEQFF.

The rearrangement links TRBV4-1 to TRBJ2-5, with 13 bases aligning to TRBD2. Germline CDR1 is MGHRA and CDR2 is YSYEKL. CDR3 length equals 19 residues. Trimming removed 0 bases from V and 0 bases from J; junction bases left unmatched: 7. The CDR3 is CASSQDSGLAGAYQETQYF. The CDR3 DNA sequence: TGCGCCAGCAGCCAAGATAGCGGACTAGCGGGGGCTTACCAAGAGACCCAGTACTTC.

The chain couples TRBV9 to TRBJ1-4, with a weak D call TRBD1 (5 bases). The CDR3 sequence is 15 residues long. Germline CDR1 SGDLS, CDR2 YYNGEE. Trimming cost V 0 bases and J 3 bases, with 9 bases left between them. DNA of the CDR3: TGTGCCAGCAGCGTAGGAGGGGTCGCTAATGAAAAACTGTTTTTT. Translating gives CASSVGGVANEKLFF.

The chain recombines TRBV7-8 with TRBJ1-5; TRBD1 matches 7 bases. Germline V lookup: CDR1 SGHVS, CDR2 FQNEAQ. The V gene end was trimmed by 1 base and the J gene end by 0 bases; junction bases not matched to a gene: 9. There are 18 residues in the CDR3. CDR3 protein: CASSLVRGTAFSNQPQHF. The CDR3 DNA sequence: TGTGCCAGCAGCTTAGTCAGAGGGACAGCCTTTAGCAATCAGCCCCAGCATTTT.